Listed here are 25 T cell receptor beta chains from one sample, sequenced in a study of CD8+ T cells in alopecia areata. It was cDNA, reverse transcribed from extracted RNA, that served as the sequencing template. Produced via immunoSEQ multiplex PCR; TCRdb's table is partial and in-frame only. The table has roughly 32,000 clones, more than 55% seen once. Sample: NKG2D-high CD8+ T cells sorted from blood. These receptors were obtained from a human donor with alopecia areata.

This clone was picked up a small number of times. The rearrangement links TRBV5-4 to TRBJ1-1; D remains unclear. Germline V gene sequence: CDR1 SGHNT, CDR2 YYREEE (reference sequence). The CDR3 has 13 residues. Between the trimmed V and J ends, which lost 2 bases and 6 bases, there was a span of 11 bases. CDR3 amino acids: CASSFSGTPEAFF. The CDR3, as DNA: TGTGCCAGCAGCTTTAGTGGTACGCCTGAAGCTTTCTTT.

V is TRBV30 and J is TRBJ2-7; no definite D call. CDR1 and CDR2 (germline): GTSNPN, SVGIG (reference sequence). Trimming pared 2 bases from V and 3 bases from J, leaving 8 bases between. CDR3 length: 12 amino acids. The CDR3 loop is CAWSLDGYEQYF. In DNA, the CDR3 is TGTGCCTGGAGTCTCGACGGCTACGAGCAGTACTTC.

This clone rates as large. The rearrangement uses TRBV4-1 and TRBJ2-4, with D possibly matching TRBD2 (5 bases). This CDR3 has 14 amino acids. V lost 0 bases and J 8 bases, leaving 11 bases between the germline ends. The germline CDR1 and CDR2 sequences are MGHRA and YSYEKL. The DNA of the CDR3 is TGCGCCAGCAGCCAAGATCGATCCGGGGACATTCAGTACTTC. Protein sequence: CASSQDRSGDIQYF.

This clone is labeled as medium-sized. The gene calls are TRBV7-8 and TRBJ2-1, with TRBD2 matching over 8 bases. Trimming removed 4 bases from V and 8 bases from J; junction bases left unmatched: 4. CDR1 is SGHVS, CDR2 FQNEAQ, per germline. The CDR3 runs 13 residues. CDR3 loop: CASSSGLVYEQFF. The CDR3, as DNA: TGTGCCAGCAGCTCGGGACTAGTCTATGAGCAGTTCTTC.

The chain employs TRBV18 and TRBJ2-3; 8 bases match TRBD1. J was trimmed by 2 bases and V by 1 base; bases with no gene match: 5. CDR1 KGHSH and CDR2 LQKENI come from the germline V gene. CDR3 length: 16 amino acids. The CDR3 DNA is TGTGCCAGCTCACCACGCGACAGGGGAGACACAGATACGCAGTATTTT. This encodes CASSPRDRGDTDTQYF.

This chain connects TRBV7-2 to TRBJ2-3; either TRBD1 or TRBD2 may fit D (5 bases each). CDR3 length: 17 amino acids. The germline V and J ends were trimmed by 5 bases and 2 bases, with 20 bases remaining between them. CDR1 is SGHTA, CDR2 FQGNSA, per germline. The DNA of the CDR3 is TGTGCCAGCAGCCCCGCCCTAGGGACGCCTATCACAGATACGCAGTATTTT. This encodes CASSPALGTPITDTQYF. Full variable domain (rest looked up from reference TRBV7-2 and TRBJ2-3): GAGVSQSPSNKVTEKGKDVELRCDPISGHTALYWYRQSLGQGLEFLIYFQGNSAPDKSGLPSDRFSAERTGGSVSTLTIQRTQQEDSAVYLCASSPALGTPITDTQYFGPGTRLTVL.

The chain has TRBV27 and TRBJ2-1, with D perhaps TRBD2 (6 bases). Germline V gene data show CDR1 as MNHEY and CDR2 as SMNVEV (reference sequence). The V and J ends lost 6 bases and 6 bases respectively, with 24 bases between them. The CDR3 length is 17 residues. CDR3 loop: CASSMNPSAQRGNEQFF. In DNA, the CDR3 is TGTGCCAGCAGCATGAACCCTAGCGCCCAGAGGGGCAATGAGCAGTTCTTC.

J is TRBJ2-7 and V is TRBV27; 8 nucleotides match TRBD1. Losses at the gene ends were 5 bases for V and 6 bases for J; bases not matched to a gene: 6. Germline values: CDR1 MNHEY, CDR2 SMNVEV (reference sequence). This CDR3 contains 13 residues. The chain's CDR3 is CASSGGTGGEQYF. For the CDR3, the DNA is TGTGCCAGCAGTGGGGGAACAGGGGGCGAGCAGTACTTC.

This rearrangement joins TRBV7-2 to TRBJ2-1; TRBD2 aligns across 12 bases. Germline CDR1 and CDR2: SGHTA and FQGNSA. This CDR3 is built from 15 residues. The V gene end was trimmed by 5 bases and the J gene end by 8 bases; junction bases not matched to a gene: 7. The CDR3: CASSASGGALHEQFF. The CDR3 bases are TGTGCCAGCAGCGCTAGCGGGGGGGCCCTCCATGAGCAGTTCTTC.

This chain uses TRBV4-1 with TRBJ2-7; D is ambiguous. Germline CDR1 reads MGHRA; CDR2 reads YSYEKL. Trimming shortened V by 3 bases and J by 3 bases, and 9 bases separated the two germline ends. The CDR3 totals 13 residues. CDR3 in DNA: TGCGCCAGCAGCCATGAAGATCACTACGAGCAGTACTTC. This gives the protein CASSHEDHYEQYF.

This clone was detected a few times. The V call is TRBV28, the J call TRBJ2-7; TRBD1 aligns across 8 bases. The junction had 11 bases not matched to a gene; V was cut back by 6 bases and J by 7 bases. Germline CDR1 is MDHEN and CDR2 is SYDVKM. The CDR3 sequence is 14 residues long. CDR3 sequence (DNA): TGTGCCAGCAGCGCTCTGGACAGGGAAGGAGAGCAGTACTTC. It encodes CASSALDREGEQYF.

The rearrangement joins TRBV7-9 to TRBJ2-2; D gene uncertain. V was cut by 5 bases and J by 2 bases, with 12 bases left in between. In germline, CDR1 is SEHNR, CDR2 FQNEAQ (reference sequence). This CDR3 spans 15 amino acids. CDR3 DNA: TGTGCCAGCAGCCATCGCTCTATTAACACCGGGGAGCTGTTTTTT. Its protein product is CASSHRSINTGELFF.

The chain combines TRBV29-1 with TRBJ2-7; D is uncertain. V lost 4 bases and J lost 0, with 4 bases in between. Germline CDR1 reads SQVTM; CDR2 reads ANQGSEA. The CDR3 is 11 amino acids. CDR3 nucleotides: TGCAGCGTTGTGGCCTCCTACGAGCAGTACTTC. Protein sequence: CSVVASYEQYF.

This chain links TRBV10-3 with TRBJ1-2; 9 bases are a match to TRBD1. This CDR3 comprises 14 residues. The trim removed 6 bases at V and 8 bases at J, leaving 10 bases unmatched. Germline V gene sequence: CDR1 ENHRY, CDR2 SYGVKD. In DNA form, the CDR3 reads TGTGCCATCAGCCAGCCGGGACAGGGAGTGGGCTACACCTTC. Protein: CAISQPGQGVGYTF.

V usage is TRBV4-3 and J usage is TRBJ2-1; the D is unclear. Germline V gene data show CDR1 as LGHNA and CDR2 as YSLEER. V shed 1 base and J shed 7 bases, with 11 bases lying between them. The CDR3 is 14 residues long. CDR3 in amino acids: CASSQGTGKNEQFF. The CDR3 DNA is TGCGCCAGCAGCCAAGGGACGGGCAAAAATGAGCAGTTCTTC.

The chain carries TRBV29-1 and TRBJ2-7; tentatively, D is TRBD1 (5 bases). CDR3 length equals 13 residues. Trimming left V 5 bases short and J 7 bases short, with 18 bases between. Germline loops: CDR1 SQVTM, CDR2 ANQGSEA. CDR3 in amino acids: CSVRFQGNYEQYF. The CDR3 coding sequence is TGCAGCGTTAGATTCCAGGGAAATTATGAGCAGTACTTC.

The J gene is TRBJ2-1, the V gene TRBV27; 11 bases are a match to TRBD2. The CDR3 runs 15 residues. With V trimmed by 4 bases and J by 4 bases, 3 bases remained unmatched. Looked up from germline, CDR1 is MNHEY and CDR2 is SMNVEV (reference sequence). The CDR3 DNA sequence: TGTGCCAGCAGTTCTAGCGGGGGGTTATACAATGAGCAGTTCTTC. It encodes CASSSSGGLYNEQFF.

The gene calls are TRBV2 and TRBJ2-7; a weak D match, TRBD1 (5 bases). The V end lost 7 bases, the J end lost 3 bases, and 16 bases lay between the germline ends. The germline V gene has CDR1 SNHLY and CDR2 FYNNEI. The CDR3 has 14 residues. DNA for the CDR3: TGTGCCAGCATGGAACCGACAGCAGGCTACGAGCAGTACTTC. It yields the protein CASMEPTAGYEQYF.

The chain links TRBV7-6 to TRBJ2-7; 10 nucleotides align to TRBD1. Per germline, CDR1 SGHVS and CDR2 FNYEAQ. The CDR3 runs to 15 residues. Trimming at V came to 6 bases and at J to 3 bases, leaving 8 bases not matched to a gene. The CDR3 loop is CASSGPRTGGYEQYF. CDR3 sequence (DNA): TGTGCCAGCAGTGGCCCCCGGACAGGGGGCTACGAGCAGTACTTC.

This chain uses TRBV23-1 with TRBJ2-3, with D perhaps TRBD1 or TRBD2 (5 bases each). TRBV23-1 is an ORF, with its function uncertain. V was shortened by 7 bases and J by 1 base, with 15 bases between the two germline ends. The CDR3 runs to 15 residues. The CDR3 DNA follows: TGCGCCAGCAAACTTGGGGGAGAAGGCACAGATACGCAGTATTTT. Translated, it gives CASKLGGEGTDTQYF.

The chain uses TRBV27 and TRBJ2-7; D may be TRBD2 (5 bases). V was shortened by 3 bases and J by 5 bases, with 11 bases between the two germline ends. CDR1 is MNHEY and CDR2 is SMNVEV in the germline V gene (reference sequence). The CDR3 totals 13 residues. CDR3 in amino acids: CASSFLGGNEQYF. The CDR3 coding sequence is TGTGCCAGCAGTTTTCTTGGAGGCAACGAGCAGTACTTC.

This chain links TRBV6-1 with TRBJ1-5; TRBD1 is a possible D gene (5 bases). V lost 10 bases and J lost 1, with 17 bases in between. Germline CDR1 is MNHNS and CDR2 is SASEGT. The CDR3 extends over 15 amino acids. The CDR3 DNA follows: TGTGCCACCAAAGACATCCCAGGGAGCAATCAGCCCCAGCATTTT. Its protein is CATKDIPGSNQPQHF.

CDR3 in DNA: TGCAGCGTGAAACTACTAGCGGCAGAAACAGATACGCAGTATTTT. Translating it yields CSVKLLAAETDTQYF. This chain connects TRBV29-1 to TRBJ2-3; 8 nucleotides line up with TRBD2. V shed 6 bases, J shed 3 bases, and the junction held 11 bases outside the gene matches. The CDR3 has 15 residues. CDR1 and CDR2 from the germline V gene are SQVTM and ANQGSEA.

This chain joins TRBV29-1 and TRBJ1-2; 7 bases fit TRBD1. Germline CDR1 is SQVTM and CDR2 is ANQGSEA. The CDR3 is 16 amino acids. V trimming: 6 bases; J trimming: 3 bases; junction bases outside the gene matches: 16. The CDR3 sequence is CSVASIQGTDDYGYTF. The CDR3 DNA reads TGCAGCGTCGCCTCAATACAGGGGACTGATGACTATGGCTACACCTTC.

The chain combines TRBV30 with TRBJ2-1; D may be TRBD1 (6 bases). The V and J ends lost 5 bases and 0 bases respectively, with 14 bases between them. CDR3 size: 15 residues. Germline V gene sequence: CDR1 GTSNPN, CDR2 SVGIG (reference sequence). CDR3 in DNA: TGTGCCTGGGGCAAGGGGGTAAACTCCTACAATGAGCAGTTCTTC. This codes for CAWGKGVNSYNEQFF.